These 22 T cell receptor beta chains share one sample of origin, sequenced in a study of T-cell reconstitution after alpha-beta-depleted transplantation in children listed by TCRdb under 2016. Library preparation was by PCR. Sequencing was carried out with an Illumina HiSeq 2500. To normalize quantification of the TCRbeta repertoire, the TCR libraries were built with molecular barcoding that relied on unique molecular identifiers. The public reads were reprocessed in TCRdb via fastp at Q25 and MiXCR, keeping in-frame beta chains. CDR3 protein sequences are deduplicated, and each keeps its most common genes and DNA. In all, the sample holds about a million distinct CDR3 sequences, and roughly 31% of those were seen once. 25% to 35% of the sample is in the top ten clones. The sample's treatment or condition label, in plain terms: allogeneic hematopoietic cell transplantation with graft depleted of TCRalphabeta T cells and CD19 B cells.

The sequencing here drew on PBMCs, mostly from graft donor cells, taken 360 days after TCRalphabeta/CD19-depleted stem cell transplant. The receptors come from a boy younger than two who had a stem cell transplant for SCID, so the T cells may come from the graft donor.

The chain joins TRBV6-5 to TRBJ1-1; D may be TRBD1 (6 bases). CDR1 MNHEY and CDR2 SVGAGI come from the germline V gene. The CDR3 totals 13 residues. Trimming removed 2 bases from V and 5 bases from J, with 9 bases in between. As DNA, the CDR3 is TGTGCCAGCAGTTACGACAGGATGACTGAAGCTTTCTTT. It translates to CASSYDRMTEAFF.

The chain joins TRBV20-1 to TRBJ1-2; D not certain. The germline CDR1 and CDR2 sequences are DFQATT and SNEGSKA (reference sequence). The CDR3 runs to 11 residues. CDR3 region: CTHVKEAGYTF. The CDR3, as DNA: TGCACGCATGTGAAGGAAGCGGGCTACACCTTC.

The CDR3 DNA follows: TGCAGTGCTAGTTCAGGGGGAGTAGCAACTAATGAAAAACTGTTTTTT. Protein sequence: CSASSGGVATNEKLFF. The V gene is TRBV20-1, the J gene TRBJ1-4, with 7 positions matching TRBD1. The ends lost 3 bases at V and 0 bases at J; junction bases unmatched: 7. The CDR3 is made up of 16 amino acids. Germline lookup yields CDR1 DFQATT and CDR2 SNEGSKA (reference sequence).

V gene TRBV2 combines with J gene TRBJ2-1; 9 nucleotides line up with TRBD2. The germline V gene has CDR1 SNHLY and CDR2 FYNNEI. The length of the CDR3 is 15 residues. The V gene end was trimmed by 8 bases and the J gene end by 4 bases; junction bases not matched to a gene: 9. CDR3 coding DNA: TGTGCCAGCGGGAAGCGGGGGGCTGCGTACAATGAGCAGTTCTTC. Its translation is CASGKRGAAYNEQFF.

The chain couples TRBV20-1 to TRBJ1-5; maybe TRBD1 (5 bases). Between the trimmed V and J ends, which lost 5 bases and 7 bases, there was a span of 15 bases. The CDR3 covers 13 residues. CDR1 DFQATT and CDR2 SNEGSKA come from the germline V gene (reference sequence). The CDR3 DNA follows: TGCAGTGCTCAACAGGAGGATGCCCAGCCCCAGCATTTT. Amino acids: CSAQQEDAQPQHF.

The sample holds a few counts of this clonotype. The chain uses TRBV5-1 and TRBJ2-1, with unresolved D. Trimming pared 1 base from V and 8 bases from J, leaving 10 bases between. Looked up from germline, CDR1 is SGHRS and CDR2 is YFSETQ. This CDR3 region has 13 residues. CDR3 in amino acids: CASSLFMAHEQFF. CDR3 nucleotide sequence: TGCGCCAGCAGCTTGTTCATGGCTCATGAGCAGTTCTTC.

This clonotype was observed a handful of times. The chain is built from TRBV12-3 or TRBV12-4 and TRBJ2-7, with TRBD2 matching 7 bases. This CDR3 comprises 14 residues. Germline trimming cut 2 bases from V and 4 bases from J; bases unmatched to any gene: 5. The CDR3 DNA is TGTGCCAGCAGTTTAAGGGACTACTTATACGAGCAGTACTTC. Amino acid sequence: CASSLRDYLYEQYF.

This chain links TRBV5-1 with TRBJ2-3, with a weak D call TRBD1 (5 bases). V was shortened by 4 bases and J by 0 bases, with 12 bases between the two germline ends. The length of the CDR3 is 15 residues. In germline, CDR1 is SGHRS, CDR2 YFSETQ. The CDR3 loop reads CASSKGFSSTDTQYF. In nucleotides, the CDR3 is TGCGCCAGCAGCAAGGGGTTTTCTAGCACAGATACGCAGTATTTT.

The gene calls are TRBV12-3 or TRBV12-4 and TRBJ2-2; D may match TRBD1 or TRBD2 (6 bases each). V lost 2 bases, J lost 0 bases, and 10 bases lay in between. The CDR3 spans 16 residues. The CDR3: CASSLWGAANTGELFF. In DNA, the CDR3 is TGTGCCAGCAGTTTATGGGGGGCCGCGAACACCGGGGAGCTGTTTTTT.

The chain employs TRBV5-1 and TRBJ2-3; possible D gene TRBD1, 6 bases. Trimming removed 4 bases at V and 1 base at J, with 16 bases between. The CDR3 is made up of 16 amino acids. CDR1 and CDR2 (germline): SGHRS, YFSETQ. CDR3 in amino acids: CASSLRGASGTDTQYF. CDR3 DNA: TGCGCCAGCAGCCTCAGGGGAGCGTCCGGCACAGATACGCAGTATTTT.

This clonotype has a handful of counts. This sequence joins TRBV20-1 and TRBJ2-5, with D possibly TRBD2 on 5 matching bases. Trimming left V 5 bases short and J 5 bases short, with 15 bases between. This CDR3 is 13 amino acids long. Germline CDR1 reads DFQATT; CDR2 reads SNEGSKA (reference sequence). The CDR3 sequence: CSAPSSGLETQYF. The CDR3 DNA reads as TGCAGTGCTCCGAGCAGCGGCCTCGAGACCCAGTACTTC.

The rearrangement links TRBV9 to TRBJ2-3; 10 bases align to TRBD1. V trimming: 6 bases; J trimming: 5 bases; junction bases outside the gene matches: 9. The CDR3 runs to 15 residues. Germline CDR1 SGDLS, CDR2 YYNGEE. CDR3 in DNA: TGTGCCAGCAACACTGACAGGGGGCCGGTAGATACGCAGTATTTT. Its protein product is CASNTDRGPVDTQYF.

V is TRBV5-1 and J is TRBJ2-1; 11 bases align to TRBD2. The CDR3 is 16 amino acids. Looked up from germline, CDR1 is SGHRS and CDR2 is YFSETQ. Losses at the gene ends were 3 bases for V and 4 bases for J; bases not matched to a gene: 6. CDR3 DNA: TGCGCCAGCAGCTCGCTAGCGGGGGGTCGTTACAATGAGCAGTTCTTC. Translated: CASSSLAGGRYNEQFF.

As DNA, the CDR3 is TGTGCCAGCAGTGACCCGGACACTGAAGCTTTCTTT. This codes for CASSDPDTEAFF. This rearrangement joins TRBV2 to TRBJ1-1, with unresolved D. Germline loops: CDR1 SNHLY, CDR2 FYNNEI. The CDR3 is 12 residues long. V was clipped by 3 bases and J by 3 bases, with 5 bases between them.

V is TRBV18 and J is TRBJ2-7; 7 bases agree with TRBD2. The V and J ends lost 4 bases and 3 bases, in that order; junction bases with no gene match: 3. The CDR3 loop spans 13 amino acids. The germline V gene encodes CDR1 KGHSH and CDR2 LQKENI. The CDR3: CASSQGTNYEQYF. CDR3 nucleotide sequence: TGTGCCAGCTCACAGGGGACTAACTACGAGCAGTACTTC.

In its sample, this clonotype was seen a few times. The chain links TRBV20-1 to TRBJ2-3; D not resolved. Germline lookup yields CDR1 DFQATT and CDR2 SNEGSKA (reference sequence). CDR3 length: 13 amino acids. Between the trimmed V and J ends, which lost 0 bases and 6 bases, there was a span of 10 bases. The CDR3 coding sequence is TGCAGTGCTAGAGATCGTTGGGGTGATACGCAGTATTTT. This encodes CSARDRWGDTQYF.

This clonotype occurred a few times. The genes are TRBV12-3 or TRBV12-4 and TRBJ2-3, with no clear D. Trimming pared 5 bases from V and 6 bases from J, leaving 15 bases between. The CDR3 sequence is 14 residues long. CDR3 region: CASSLIFGGDTQYF. CDR3 nucleotide sequence: TGTGCCAGCAGTCTAATATTTGGTGGTGATACGCAGTATTTT.

This sequence joins TRBV3-1 and TRBJ1-2; TRBD1 might be the D (5 bases). The CDR3 runs 15 residues. V lost 4 bases, J lost 7 bases, and 19 bases lay in between. Germline V gives CDR1 LGHDT, CDR2 YNNKEL (reference sequence). The CDR3 sequence: CASSPSAGPQGGYTF. CDR3 sequence (DNA): TGTGCCAGCAGCCCCTCGGCAGGGCCTCAGGGTGGCTACACCTTC.

This clonotype was picked up a small number of times. This rearrangement joins TRBV4-1 to TRBJ2-7, with D perhaps TRBD1 (5 bases). Trimming stripped 3 bases from V and 2 bases from J, with 11 bases between. Germline V gives CDR1 MGHRA, CDR2 YSYEKL. The CDR3 loop spans 14 amino acids. The CDR3 nucleotides read TGCGCCAGCAGCCACCGTTCAGGGACCTACGAGCAGTACTTC. It codes for CASSHRSGTYEQYF.

The CDR3 region is CASSVGGSGGRGYNEQFF. The CDR3 DNA sequence: TGTGCCAGCAGCGTAGGTGGTAGCGGGGGCCGGGGTTACAATGAGCAGTTCTTC. The chain carries TRBV9 and TRBJ2-1; 9 bases are shared with TRBD2. V was pared by 0 bases and J by 4 bases, with 11 bases of the junction left unmatched. Germline V gene lookup returns CDR1 SGDLS and CDR2 YYNGEE. The CDR3 runs to 18 residues.

V and J are TRBV12-3 or TRBV12-4 and TRBJ1-2, with 7 bases fitting TRBD1. V lost 5 bases to trimming and J lost 4 bases; unmatched junction nucleotides: 10. This CDR3 spans 15 amino acids. The CDR3 sequence: CASSPLRQGPYGYTF. In nucleotides, the CDR3 is TGTGCCAGCAGTCCTCTCAGACAGGGACCCTATGGCTACACCTTC.

The V call is TRBV6-5, the J call TRBJ1-1; 10 nucleotides agree with TRBD1. Germline CDR1 is MNHEY and CDR2 is SVGAGI. This CDR3 region has 17 residues. Losses at the gene ends were 0 bases for V and 5 bases for J; bases not matched to a gene: 9. This chain's CDR3 is CASSYSGTGALWTEAFF. Here the CDR3 DNA reads TGTGCCAGCAGTTACTCCGGGACAGGGGCCCTTTGGACTGAAGCTTTCTTT.